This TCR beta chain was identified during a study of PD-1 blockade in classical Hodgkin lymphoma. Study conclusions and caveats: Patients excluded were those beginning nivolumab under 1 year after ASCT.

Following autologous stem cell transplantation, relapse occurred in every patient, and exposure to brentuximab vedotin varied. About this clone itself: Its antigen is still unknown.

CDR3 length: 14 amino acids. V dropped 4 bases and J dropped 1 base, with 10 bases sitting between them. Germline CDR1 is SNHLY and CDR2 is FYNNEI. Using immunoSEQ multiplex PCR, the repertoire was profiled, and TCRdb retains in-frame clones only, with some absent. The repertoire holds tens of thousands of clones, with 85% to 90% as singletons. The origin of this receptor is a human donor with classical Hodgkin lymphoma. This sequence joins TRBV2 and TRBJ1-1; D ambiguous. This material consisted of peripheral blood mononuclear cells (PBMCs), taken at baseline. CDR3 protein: CASSAVKGNTEAFF. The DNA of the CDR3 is TGTGCCAGCAGTGCGGTTAAAGGGAACACTGAAGCTTTCTTT.